Listed below are T cell receptor beta chains from one sample, sequenced in a study of cytomegalovirus exposure and HLA in healthy donors. TCRdb keeps only in-frame clones here, not all; method: immunoSEQ multiplex PCR. The sample contains fewer than 120,000 clones, 70% to 90% of which appear only once. The sequencing sample was made of PBMCs. These receptors were collected from a woman aged 25 to 39 in good health and CMV-seropositive. CDR3s leave out the opening cysteine and the closing phenylalanine or tryptophan. Only some rows state a clone size, as once, few, many or a class for expanded clones.

j_call	v_call	clone_size	cdr3_aa
TRBJ1-1	TRBV11-2	-	ASSLGGQGAAF
TRBJ1-2	TRBV7-9	-	ASSSGHEYGYT
TRBJ2-5	TRBV30	-	AWSVRRTSGAQETQY
TRBJ2-2	TRBV9	-	ASSVFRLAGPGELF
TRBJ2-2	TRBV18	-	ASSPSDRDGELF
TRBJ1-6	TRBV5-6	-	ASSRTGGESPLH
TRBJ2-7	TRBV6-5	-	ASSALAGASYEQY
TRBJ1-5	TRBV6-6	-	ASSSRGFDQPQH
TRBJ2-1	TRBV5-6	-	ASSLTSGAYNEQF
TRBJ2-1	TRBV6-5	-	ASSTGQGRNEQF
TRBJ2-1	TRBV30	-	AWNQLAGVYNEQF
TRBJ2-7	TRBV27	-	ASRRTLAGVYEQY
TRBJ2-3	TRBV5-6	-	ASSLARVTDTQY
TRBJ1-1	TRBV18	-	ASSPPNRGATEAF
TRBJ2-7	TRBV11-2	once	ASSLDQADYSVYEQY
TRBJ2-7	TRBV2	-	ASRDTSGGAIEQY
TRBJ2-5	TRBV5-1	-	ASSSWGPGETQY
TRBJ2-1	TRBV28	-	ASAYQGSYNEQF
TRBJ1-4	TRBV13	-	ASSLRGTANEKLF
TRBJ2-7	TRBV28	-	ASSLFGTRSYEQY
TRBJ2-3	TRBV4-3	once	ASSQGSLAVTDTQY
TRBJ2-7	TRBV7-3	once	ASSSGLAGEQY
TRBJ1-4	TRBV28	-	ASSLRAENEKLF
TRBJ1-6	TRBV11-2	few	ASSLNAPGPYNSPLH
TRBJ2-7	TRBV7-2	-	ASSLDTRDRDSYEQY
TRBJ2-7	TRBV13	-	ASSPGTSYEQY
TRBJ1-3	TRBV15	once	ATSHGGAGGNTIY
TRBJ1-5	TRBV28	-	ASSLVDTSNQPQH
TRBJ1-3	TRBV6-5	-	ASSRDISGNTIY